This TCR beta chain was retrieved from a study of persistence of HIV-infected CD4 T cells. The CDR3 contains 14 residues. Germline values: CDR1 ENHRY, CDR2 SYGVKD. V shed 3 bases and J shed 0 bases, with 3 bases lying between them. The libraries were made with immunoSEQ version 4 in survey mode. Sequenced by immunoSEQ multiplex PCR; TCRdb stores in-frame clones only, minus some. In the table there are 25,000 to 30,000 clones, 82% of which are singletons. The stimulus was lysate of CMV-infected fibroblasts, around 9.3 ug/mL. CD40L/CD69 double-negative CD45RO-high memory CD4+ T cells were collected. About this clone itself: As yet, its antigen is unknown.

The TCR comes from an adult man with HIV who was CMV-seropositive. Sequences were derived from CD4+ T cells sorted from PBMCs after approximately 19-hour stimulation, sampled from a patient who received antiretroviral therapy. The chain uses TRBV10-3 and TRBJ2-6; no clear D. This chain's CDR3 is CAISDSSGANVLTF. The CDR3 nucleotides are TGTGCCATCAGTGACAGCTCTGGGGCCAACGTCCTGACTTTC.